What follows are 14 T cell receptor beta chains derived from one specimen sequenced in a study of cytomegalovirus exposure and HLA in healthy donors. The primer mix had 60 Vbeta and 13 Jbeta primers. The table came from immunoSEQ multiplex PCR; TCRdb's copy has only in-frame clones and leaves some out. The sample carries 150,000 to 200,000 clones, about three quarters recorded once. Input material: PBMCs. The source of these receptors is a woman in her thirties or forties in good health and CMV-seronegative.

As to this clone: Mismatch with germline at one junction end may stem from a read error. The rearrangement joins TRBV7-7 to TRBJ2-5, with 7 bases that match TRBD2. CDR3 length equals 15 residues. CDR1 and CDR2 from the germline V gene are SSHAT and FNYEAQ (reference sequence). CDR3 sequence: CASSWGTNREETQYF. The CDR3 region has the DNA TGTGCTAGCAGCTGGGGGACTAACCGGGAGGAGACCCAGTACTTC. The whole variable domain, remainder taken from reference TRBV7-7 and TRBJ2-5, is GAGVSQSPRYKVTKRGQDVTLRCDPISSHATLYWYQQALGQGPEFLTYFNYEAQPDKSGLPSDRFSAERPEGSISTLTIQRTEQRDSAMYRCASSWGTNREETQYFGPGTRLLVL.

This sequence joins TRBV5-4 and TRBJ2-5; weak D call: TRBD1 (5 bases). Trimming removed 4 bases from V and 2 bases from J, with 9 bases in between. The length of the CDR3 is 13 residues. Germline V gene data show CDR1 as SGHNT and CDR2 as YYREEE (reference sequence). CDR3 sequence reads: CASSPGKQETQYF. The CDR3, as DNA: TGTGCCAGCAGCCCAGGGAAACAAGAGACCCAGTACTTC.

This chain joins TRBV14 and TRBJ2-2, with D perhaps matching TRBD1 (5 bases). V was trimmed by 2 bases and J by 7 bases, leaving 8 bases between them. This CDR3 has 13 residues. Germline V gene lookup returns CDR1 SGHDN and CDR2 FVKESK. In DNA form, the CDR3 reads TGTGCCAGCAGCCAACTGACAGTCGGGGAGCTGTTTTTT. It codes for CASSQLTVGELFF.

This rearrangement joins TRBV5-8 to TRBJ2-1; 7 bases map to TRBD2. The CDR3 extends over 16 amino acids. Trimming took 3 bases from V and 5 from J; bases not matched to a gene: 11. CDR1 and CDR2 (germline): SGHTS, YDEGEE. The CDR3 DNA sequence: TGTGCCAGCAGCTGGATCCTAGCGGATTATAACAATGAGCAGTTCTTC. Translating it yields CASSWILADYNNEQFF.

V usage is TRBV27 and J usage is TRBJ2-1; 7 nucleotides align to TRBD1. CDR1 and CDR2 from the germline V gene are MNHEY and SMNVEV (reference sequence). The J segment lost 7 bases and the V segment lost 8 bases, leaving 8 bases of the junction unmatched. The CDR3 contains 13 residues. DNA of the CDR3: TGTGCCAGCCCTCCGGACAGGACGAATGAGCAGTTCTTC. This codes for CASPPDRTNEQFF.

The genes are TRBV7-2 and TRBJ2-5; 8 bases align to TRBD1. The V gene end was trimmed by 1 base and the J gene end by 4 bases; junction bases not matched to a gene: 2. This CDR3 contains 14 residues. Germline V CDR1 and CDR2: SGHTA, FQGNSA. CDR3 sequence: CASSLGGQGETQYF. CDR3 DNA: TGTGCCAGCAGCTTAGGTGGACAGGGAGAGACCCAGTACTTC.

This rearrangement joins TRBV13 to TRBJ2-7; D is perhaps TRBD2 (6 bases). In germline, CDR1 is PRHDT, CDR2 FYEKMQ (reference sequence). The CDR3 loop spans 14 amino acids. The CDR3 region has the DNA TGTGTCAGCAGGTCCGAGGAGGGTGGCTGGCGGTCGAAAGTC. Protein: CVSRSEEGGWRSKV.

The chain is built from TRBV5-4 and TRBJ2-1, with TRBD2 matching over 8 bases. Trimming at V came to 1 base and at J to 4 bases, leaving 4 bases not matched to a gene. The CDR3 is 15 residues long. Germline CDR1 is SGHNT and CDR2 is YYREEE (reference sequence). CDR3 amino acids: CASSLTSGIYNEQFF. CDR3 in DNA: TGTGCCAGCAGCTTGACTAGCGGAATTTACAATGAGCAGTTCTTC.

This chain links TRBV6-4 with TRBJ2-1, with 11 bases that match TRBD2. The CDR3 contains 15 residues. Germline values: CDR1 MRHNA, CDR2 SNTAGT. V trimming: 4 bases; J trimming: 5 bases; junction bases outside the gene matches: 4. The CDR3 spells CASSVETSGNNEQFF. The CDR3 DNA reads as TGTGCCAGCAGTGTTGAGACTAGCGGGAACAATGAGCAGTTCTTC.

The chain joins TRBV15 to TRBJ2-7, with a tentative D call TRBD1 (6 bases). CDR3 length equals 13 residues. Germline assignment: CDR1 LNHNV and CDR2 YYDKDF (reference sequence). Between the trimmed V and J ends, which lost 4 bases and 2 bases, there was a span of 9 bases. The CDR3 sequence is CATSTDRTYEQYF. In DNA, the CDR3 is TGTGCCACCAGCACAGACAGGACCTACGAGCAGTACTTC.

This chain joins TRBV5-5 and TRBJ2-3; 12 bases map to TRBD2. The CDR3 extends over 18 amino acids. Germline V lookup: CDR1 SGHKS, CDR2 YYEKEE (reference sequence). J was trimmed by 7 bases and V by 4 bases; bases with no gene match: 16. CDR3 sequence (DNA): TGTGCCAGCAGCATGGGATCAACTAGCGGGAGGCCCAGGTATACGCAGTATTTT. Translated, it gives CASSMGSTSGRPRYTQYF.

This clone was counted a single time. Other DNA sequences in this specimen translate into the identical CDR3. This rearrangement joins TRBV7-9 to TRBJ2-7; D gene uncertain. The length of the CDR3 is 12 residues. The V and J ends lost 4 bases and 0 bases respectively, with 4 bases between them. Germline V gives CDR1 SEHNR, CDR2 FQNEAQ (reference sequence). The CDR3 DNA follows: TGTGCCAGCAGCTCCCTCTCCTACGAGCAGTACTTC. It translates to CASSSLSYEQYF.

The V call is TRBV7-8, the J call TRBJ2-1; 14 nucleotides line up with TRBD2. Germline V lookup: CDR1 SGHVS, CDR2 FQNEAQ. J gave up 8 bases and V 5 bases, and 5 bases lay outside the gene matches. There are 15 residues in the CDR3. The CDR3 loop reads CASSLGTSGSHEQFF. The CDR3 region has the DNA TGTGCCAGCAGCCTCGGGACTAGCGGGAGCCATGAGCAGTTCTTC.

The V call is TRBV27, the J call TRBJ1-1; perhaps TRBD1 as D (6 bases). Per the germline V gene, CDR1 is MNHEY and CDR2 is SMNVEV (reference sequence). With 9 bases removed from V and 2 bases from J, the gap between germline ends came to 10 bases. The CDR3 consists of 12 residues. The CDR3 DNA reads TGTGCCAGAAGGACAGATAACACTGAAGCTTTCTTT. Encoded protein: CARRTDNTEAFF.